Following are 21 T cell receptor beta chains from one sample sequenced in a study of metastatic and nonmetastatic thyroid tumors. MiXCR re-clonotyped the PCR reads for TCRdb. The data contain over 9,000 clones, 35% to 45% of them singletons. None of the patients had undergone any treatment ahead of thyroid surgery. The sequencing sample was made of tumor tissue. The receptors originated from a female donor with papillary thyroid cancer or a benign thyroid nodule (not recorded which). Some clones in this sample may be carry-over from other donors' samples.

The chain recombines TRBV30 with TRBJ2-2; tentative D call: TRBD2 (7 bases). Trimming cost V 3 bases and J 4 bases, with 9 bases left between them. This CDR3 has 13 residues. Looked up from germline, CDR1 is GTSNPN and CDR2 is SVGIG (reference sequence). This chain's CDR3 is CAWRRGGTGELFF. The CDR3 DNA sequence: TGTGCCTGGAGGAGGGGGGGCACCGGGGAGCTGTTTTTT.

This chain links TRBV6-4 with TRBJ2-1; 8 bases match TRBD2. V shed 0 bases, J shed 8 bases, and the junction held 3 bases outside the gene matches. The CDR3 loop spans 14 amino acids. Germline CDR1 is MRHNA and CDR2 is SNTAGT. The CDR3 loop is CASSDSSGGDEQFF. DNA of the CDR3: TGTGCCAGCAGTGACTCCTCCGGGGGGGATGAGCAGTTCTTC.

This clone ranks as large (0.1 to 1%). The rearrangement joins TRBV11-1 to TRBJ1-6; D not resolved. CDR1 SGHAT and CDR2 FQDESV come from the germline V gene (reference sequence). The CDR3 sequence is 14 residues long. V was pared by 1 base and J by 8 bases, with 9 bases between. CDR3 region: CASSLGPYDSPLHF. The CDR3 coding sequence is TGTGCCAGCAGCTTAGGTCCTTACGATTCACCCCTCCACTTT.

In its sample, this clone was seen many times. The chain links TRBV4-2 to TRBJ1-1, with 7 bases fitting TRBD1. Unmatched junction bases numbered 3, after V lost 3 bases and J lost 2 bases. Germline loops: CDR1 LGHNA, CDR2 YNFKEQ. The CDR3 totals 14 residues. CDR3 sequence (DNA): TGTGCCAGCAGCCAGACAGGGCTTAACACTGAAGCTTTCTTT. It codes for CASSQTGLNTEAFF.

This clone is medium-sized within its sample. V and J are TRBV11-2 and TRBJ2-2, with 8 positions matching TRBD2. Per germline, CDR1 SGHAT and CDR2 FQNNGV. CDR3 size: 16 residues. The V gene end was trimmed by 3 bases and the J gene end by 4 bases; junction bases not matched to a gene: 7. The DNA for the CDR3 is TGTGCCAGCAGCTTTATGCGGGGGGCGGGCACCGGGGAGCTGTTTTTT. Protein: CASSFMRGAGTGELFF.

This clone was detected only a few times. The chain uses TRBV19 and TRBJ2-1; D may be TRBD1 (6 bases). There are 15 residues in the CDR3. CDR1 is LNHDA and CDR2 is SQIVND in the germline V gene (reference sequence). Trimming took off 6 bases at V and 5 bases at J, with 17 bases between the two ends. CDR3 protein: CASRPSNREDNEQFF. The CDR3 DNA sequence: TGTGCCAGTAGACCGTCAAACAGGGAAGACAATGAGCAGTTCTTC. Full variable domain (rest looked up from reference TRBV19 and TRBJ2-1): DGGITQSPKYLFRKEGQNVTLSCEQNLNHDAMYWYRQDPGQGLRLIYYSQIVNDFQKGDIAEGYSVSREKKESFPLTVTSAQKNPTAFYLCASRPSNREDNEQFFGPGTRLTVL.

The J gene is TRBJ1-2, the V gene TRBV6-6; tentative D call: TRBD1 (5 bases). The CDR3 is 15 amino acids. CDR1 and CDR2 from the germline V gene are MNHNY and SVGAGI (reference sequence). The germline V and J ends were trimmed by 2 bases and 8 bases, with 18 bases remaining between them. CDR3 nucleotides: TGTGCCAGCAGTTACAGGGACGGATTCTGGGGGGGCTACACCTTC. It is translated as CASSYRDGFWGGYTF.

By share of the sample, this clone is medium-sized. CDR3 nucleotides: TGTGCCAGCAAACGGGGATCCTACGAGCAGTACTTC. It specifies CASKRGSYEQYF. The chain has TRBV28 and TRBJ2-7, with D possibly TRBD2 on 5 matching bases. The CDR3 covers 12 residues. From germline, CDR1 is MDHEN and CDR2 SYDVKM. V lost 7 bases and J 1 base, leaving 8 bases between the germline ends.

By proportion, this clone is medium-sized. The chain couples TRBV28 to TRBJ1-3, with 10 bases identical to TRBD1. There are 14 residues in the CDR3. V lost 2 bases and J lost 8; bases outside the gene matches: 3. Germline CDR1 is MDHEN and CDR2 is SYDVKM. In DNA form, the CDR3 reads TGTGCCAGCAGTTTAGGGACAGGGGTCGACACCATATATTTT. This encodes CASSLGTGVDTIYF. Complete variable domain (other parts from reference TRBV28 and TRBJ1-3): DVKVTQSSRYLVKRTGEKVFLECVQDMDHENMFWYRQDPGLGLRLIYFSYDVKMKEKGDIPEGYSVSREKKERFSLILESASTNQTSMYLCASSLGTGVDTIYFGEGSWLTVV.

J is TRBJ2-7 and V is TRBV6-1; 7 bases line up with TRBD2. Per germline, CDR1 MNHNS and CDR2 SASEGT. The V gene end was trimmed by 6 bases and the J gene end by 3 bases; junction bases not matched to a gene: 8. The CDR3 runs 14 residues. The CDR3 protein is CASSRVAGFYEQYF. The CDR3 nucleotides are TGTGCCAGCAGCCGAGTAGCGGGTTTCTACGAGCAGTACTTC.

V is TRBV28 and J is TRBJ1-1; TRBD1 matches at 8 bases. Germline lookup yields CDR1 MDHEN and CDR2 SYDVKM. V lost 2 bases, J lost 2 bases, and 13 bases stayed unmatched. The CDR3 is 18 residues long. The CDR3 region is CASSLLSGGVRTNTEAFF. CDR3 nucleotides: TGTGCCAGCAGTTTACTGTCAGGGGGCGTCAGGACTAACACTGAAGCTTTCTTT.

This chain links TRBV4-3 with TRBJ2-1; no clear D. The length of the CDR3 is 17 residues. CDR1 and CDR2 (germline): LGHNA, YSLEER. V lost 0 bases and J lost 3, with 15 bases in between. The CDR3 nucleotides read TGCGCCAGCAGCCAAGATGGGGTTGGAAGGTACTACAATGAGCAGTTCTTC. Encoded protein: CASSQDGVGRYYNEQFF.

The V call is TRBV5-5, the J call TRBJ1-2, with D hard to call. The germline gives CDR1 SGHKS, CDR2 YYEKEE (reference sequence). Trimming stripped 1 base from V and 4 bases from J, with 11 bases between. The length of the CDR3 is 14 residues. The CDR3 loop reads CASSLRAGGYGYTF. CDR3 sequence (DNA): TGTGCCAGCAGCTTGAGAGCTGGTGGCTATGGCTACACCTTC.

The sample holds one count of this clone. The chain is built from TRBV9 and TRBJ2-1; D might be TRBD1 (6 bases). Germline CDR1 SGDLS, CDR2 YYNGEE. V was clipped by 2 bases and J by 4 bases, with 10 bases between them. The CDR3 runs 14 residues. Here the CDR3 reads CASSVGTNYNEQFF. The CDR3 bases are TGTGCCAGCAGCGTCGGGACAAATTACAATGAGCAGTTCTTC.

This clone is classed as medium-sized. The chain couples TRBV3-1 to TRBJ1-4; the D is unclear. Trimming pared 1 base from V and 6 bases from J, leaving 12 bases between. Germline V lookup: CDR1 LGHDT, CDR2 YNNKEL (reference sequence). This CDR3 comprises 15 residues. CDR3 residues: CASSQVLGSDEKLFF. The CDR3 region has the DNA TGTGCCAGCAGCCAAGTGCTGGGATCTGATGAAAAACTGTTTTTT. The whole variable domain, filled in from reference TRBV3-1 and TRBJ1-4, reads DTAVSQTPKYLVTQMGNDKSIKCEQNLGHDTMYWYKQDSKKFLKIMFSYNNKELIINETVPNRFSPKSPDKAHLNLHINSLELGDSAVYFCASSQVLGSDEKLFFGSGTQLSVL.

The V gene is TRBV30, the J gene TRBJ1-2; D ambiguous. Germline values: CDR1 GTSNPN, CDR2 SVGIG (reference sequence). V lost 0 bases and J lost 4, with 15 bases in between. The CDR3 length is 15 residues. In DNA, the CDR3 is TGTGCCTGGAGTGTGATGTGGGCTGGTGGCTATGGCTACACCTTC. This codes for CAWSVMWAGGYGYTF.

The chain couples TRBV6-1 to TRBJ2-1; 9 bases are a match to TRBD2. The V and J ends lost 2 bases and 1 base, in that order; junction bases with no gene match: 0. The germline CDR1 and CDR2 sequences are MNHNS and SASEGT. The CDR3 is 15 amino acids. In DNA form, the CDR3 reads TGTGCCAGCAGTGAACTAGCGGGATCCTACAATGAGCAGTTCTTC. It translates to CASSELAGSYNEQFF.

This clone occurred many times. The rearrangement joins TRBV2 to TRBJ2-1, with D possibly being TRBD2 (6 bases). Trimming left V 7 bases short and J 6 bases short, with 10 bases between. Germline loops: CDR1 SNHLY, CDR2 FYNNEI. The CDR3 totals 12 residues. CDR3 in amino acids: CASTGLLNEQFF. The CDR3 bases are TGTGCCAGCACGGGACTTCTCAATGAGCAGTTCTTC.

This chain links TRBV28 with TRBJ2-3; 9 positions agree with TRBD1. Trimming cost V 6 bases and J 4 bases; bases outside gene matches: 8. The germline CDR1 and CDR2 sequences are MDHEN and SYDVKM. The CDR3 extends over 15 amino acids. The CDR3 DNA reads TGTGCCAGCAGGTTACTCACAGGGGGCGCAGATACGCAGTATTTT. Translating gives CASRLLTGGADTQYF.

This clone has more than one count but fewer than ten. Here the CDR3 DNA reads TGTGCCAGCAGTGAAGCTTTCCAGTACGAGCAGTACTTC. Protein: CASSEAFQYEQYF. The chain recombines TRBV6-1 with TRBJ2-7; no definite D call. The ends were cut back, 0 bases at V and 4 bases at J, with 7 bases in the middle. Germline CDR1 is MNHNS and CDR2 is SASEGT. The CDR3 spans 13 residues.

This clone is a singleton in its sample. This sequence joins TRBV30 and TRBJ1-1; D call uncertain. V gave up 3 bases and J gave up 2 bases, with 7 bases separating them. CDR1 is GTSNPN, CDR2 SVGIG, per germline (reference sequence). There are 12 residues in the CDR3. CDR3 coding DNA: TGTGCCTGGAGGACCCTTAACACTGAAGCTTTCTTT. It translates to CAWRTLNTEAFF.